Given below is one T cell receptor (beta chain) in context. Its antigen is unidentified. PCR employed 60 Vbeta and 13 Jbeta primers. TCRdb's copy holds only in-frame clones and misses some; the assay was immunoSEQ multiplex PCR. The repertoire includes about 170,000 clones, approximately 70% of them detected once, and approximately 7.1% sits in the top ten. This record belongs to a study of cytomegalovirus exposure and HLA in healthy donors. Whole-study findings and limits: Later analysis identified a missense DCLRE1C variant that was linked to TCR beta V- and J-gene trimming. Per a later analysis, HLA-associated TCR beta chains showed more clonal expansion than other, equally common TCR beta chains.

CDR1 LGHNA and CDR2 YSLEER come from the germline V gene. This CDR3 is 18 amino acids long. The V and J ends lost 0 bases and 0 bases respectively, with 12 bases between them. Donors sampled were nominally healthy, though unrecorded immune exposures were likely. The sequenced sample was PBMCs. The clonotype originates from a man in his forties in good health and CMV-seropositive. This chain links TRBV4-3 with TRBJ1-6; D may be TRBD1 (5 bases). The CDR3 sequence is CASSQDGTVRSYNSPLHF. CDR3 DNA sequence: TGCGCCAGCAGCCAAGACGGGACTGTCCGCTCCTATAATTCACCCCTCCACTTT.